Below are 24 T cell receptor beta chains sequenced from a single sample in a study of cytomegalovirus exposure and HLA in healthy donors. 60 Vbeta and 13 Jbeta primers were used in PCR. Only in-frame clones appear in the TCRdb table, and some are missing; sequencing was by immunoSEQ multiplex PCR. The profile shows approximately 280,000 clones, around nine tenths of them singletons. Input material: PBMCs. All receptors derive from a woman younger than 30 in good health and CMV-seronegative.

The chain links TRBV29-1 to TRBJ1-1; a weak D match, TRBD1 (6 bases). Trimming took 3 bases from V and 1 from J, leaving 12 bases between them. Germline assignment: CDR1 SQVTM and CDR2 ANQGSEA. The CDR3 loop spans 14 amino acids. CDR3 protein: CSVEPGAGNTEAFF. In DNA, the CDR3 is TGCAGCGTTGAGCCAGGGGCAGGGAACACTGAAGCTTTCTTT.

This clone showed up just once. V usage is TRBV2 and J usage is TRBJ1-2; D is unclear. The CDR3 sequence is 11 residues long. Trimming shortened V by 6 bases and J by 3 bases, and 5 bases separated the two germline ends. Germline assignment: CDR1 SNHLY and CDR2 FYNNEI. The CDR3 DNA sequence: TGTGCCAGCAGGCCGGACTATGGCTACACCTTC. Protein: CASRPDYGYTF.

CDR3 loop: CASSSGTGAMNTEAFF. CDR3 bases: TGCGCCAGCAGCTCGGGGACAGGGGCCATGAACACTGAAGCTTTCTTT. The genes are TRBV5-1 and TRBJ1-1, with 10 bases that match TRBD1. CDR3 size: 16 residues. Germline V gives CDR1 SGHRS, CDR2 YFSETQ. Unmatched junction bases numbered 5, after V lost 3 bases and J lost 0 bases.

The J gene is TRBJ2-7, the V gene TRBV2; D gene ambiguous. The CDR3 extends over 14 amino acids. Germline CDR1 is SNHLY and CDR2 is FYNNEI. V lost 7 bases and J 6 bases, leaving 19 bases between the germline ends. DNA of the CDR3: TGTGCCAGCACCCAGGCTACCGATCGCGTCGAGCAGTACTTC. Amino acids: CASTQATDRVEQYF.

The V and J genes are TRBV4-2 and TRBJ1-4; perhaps TRBD1 as D (5 bases). There are 14 residues in the CDR3. Trimming pared 1 base from V and 8 bases from J, leaving 11 bases between. Per germline, CDR1 LGHNA and CDR2 YNFKEQ. CDR3 coding DNA: TGTGCCAGCAGCCAAGGCCAGGGAAACGAAAAACTGTTTTTT. This encodes CASSQGQGNEKLFF.

The chain carries TRBV30 and TRBJ2-1, with 7 bases identical to TRBD1. Germline assignment: CDR1 GTSNPN and CDR2 SVGIG (reference sequence). The CDR3 loop spans 15 amino acids. J lost 7 bases, V lost 3 bases, and 12 bases had no gene match. As DNA, the CDR3 is TGTGCCTGGAGAGGTGACAGGGCAGGATTGAATGAGCAGTTCTTC. Translating it yields CAWRGDRAGLNEQFF.

The chain has TRBV19 and TRBJ2-4, with TRBD2 identical over 9 bases. Germline V gives CDR1 LNHDA, CDR2 SQIVND (reference sequence). V gave up 3 bases and J gave up 14 bases; unmatched junction bases: 8. The CDR3 covers 13 residues. CDR3 sequence: CASSISSGAIKYF. The CDR3 nucleotides read TGTGCCAGTAGTATCTCTAGCGGGGCGATAAAGTACTTC.

The chain couples TRBV27 to TRBJ2-7; 9 bases align to TRBD1. Germline trimming cut 6 bases from V and 2 bases from J; bases unmatched to any gene: 8. Germline V gene sequence: CDR1 MNHEY, CDR2 SMNVEV (reference sequence). The CDR3 runs 15 residues. The CDR3 loop reads CASSSTGTGTYEQYF. DNA for the CDR3: TGTGCCAGCAGCTCGACCGGGACAGGGACCTACGAGCAGTACTTC.

This rearrangement joins TRBV18 to TRBJ1-1, with 7 bases that match TRBD1. The CDR3 contains 15 residues. In germline, CDR1 is KGHSH, CDR2 LQKENI. Losses at the gene ends were 2 bases for V and 1 base for J; bases not matched to a gene: 4. The DNA of the CDR3 is TGTGCCAGCTCACCAGCACAGGGGTCGAACACTGAAGCTTTCTTT. Translation: CASSPAQGSNTEAFF.

The genes are TRBV15 and TRBJ2-7, with 7 bases fitting TRBD1. The J segment lost 3 bases and the V segment lost 0 bases, leaving 14 bases of the junction unmatched. CDR3 length: 18 residues. From germline, CDR1 is LNHNV and CDR2 YYDKDF (reference sequence). The CDR3 coding sequence is TGTGCCACCAGCAGAGATCCTGCCGGGACAGATCATTTCTACGAGCAGTACTTC. It codes for CATSRDPAGTDHFYEQYF.

This clone has more than one count but fewer than ten. The chain carries TRBV19 and TRBJ2-5, with 10 bases that match TRBD2. This CDR3 is 18 amino acids long. V lost 6 bases to trimming and J lost 5 bases; unmatched junction nucleotides: 18. Germline V lookup: CDR1 LNHDA, CDR2 SQIVND (reference sequence). CDR3 sequence reads: CASSGGGLAGARRETQYF. CDR3 nucleotide sequence: TGTGCCAGTAGCGGGGGAGGGCTAGCGGGAGCAAGAAGGGAGACCCAGTACTTC.

The V and J genes are TRBV7-9 and TRBJ2-1; D might be TRBD1 (6 bases). The germline V gene encodes CDR1 SEHNR and CDR2 FQNEAQ (reference sequence). The CDR3 sequence is 13 residues long. Trimming left V 4 bases short and J 4 bases short, with 8 bases between. The CDR3 region is CASSWTVYNEQFF. CDR3 coding DNA: TGTGCCAGCAGCTGGACAGTTTACAATGAGCAGTTCTTC.

This chain connects TRBV7-9 to TRBJ1-5; TRBD1 matches 10 bases. With V trimmed by 5 bases and J by 7 bases, 8 bases remained unmatched. The CDR3 covers 15 residues. The germline V gene has CDR1 SEHNR and CDR2 FQNEAQ (reference sequence). Here the CDR3 DNA reads TGTGCCAGCAGCCCCGCCGGGACAGGGGCGCAGCCCCAGCATTTT. Amino acid sequence: CASSPAGTGAQPQHF.

The CDR3 is CATGQRGEKLFF. DNA of the CDR3: TGTGCCACCGGACAGAGGGGTGAAAAACTGTTTTTT. The chain employs TRBV15 and TRBJ1-4, with TRBD1 as a possible D gene (6 bases). The CDR3 is 12 amino acids. CDR1 is LNHNV and CDR2 is YYDKDF in the germline V gene (reference sequence). The V end lost 8 bases, the J end lost 7 bases, and 11 bases lay between the germline ends.

The chain joins TRBV7-9 to TRBJ2-1, with 9 positions matching TRBD1. The CDR3 is 15 amino acids. Germline V lookup: CDR1 SEHNR, CDR2 FQNEAQ (reference sequence). V shed 7 bases and J 7 bases; nucleotides not matched to a gene: 11. The CDR3 protein is CASNVGQGRKNEQFF. CDR3 DNA: TGTGCCAGCAACGTAGGACAGGGGCGTAAAAATGAGCAGTTCTTC.

This chain connects TRBV5-5 to TRBJ2-3; D remains unclear. The germline V gene encodes CDR1 SGHKS and CDR2 YYEKEE (reference sequence). This CDR3 has 14 amino acids. Trimming stripped 7 bases from V and 2 bases from J, with 14 bases between. Here the CDR3 DNA reads TGTGCCAGCGAGCCCCGCACCTTCACAGATACGCAGTATTTT. Translated, it gives CASEPRTFTDTQYF.

The chain uses TRBV10-3 and TRBJ1-1; the D is unclear. The CDR3 is made up of 14 amino acids. The germline gives CDR1 ENHRY, CDR2 SYGVKD. Trimming took off 5 bases at V and 2 bases at J, with 12 bases between the two ends. The CDR3 reads CAISLNSLNTEAFF. CDR3 DNA sequence: TGTGCCATCAGTCTTAATAGTCTCAACACTGAAGCTTTCTTT.

The chain joins TRBV10-3 to TRBJ2-7; 10 nucleotides line up with TRBD1. This CDR3 region has 14 residues. Germline CDR1 and CDR2: ENHRY and SYGVKD. V shed 10 bases, J shed 0 bases, and the junction held 6 bases outside the gene matches. The DNA for the CDR3 is TGTGCCACCTCGGACAGGGGGGTCTCCTACGAGCAGTACTTC. It specifies CATSDRGVSYEQYF.

The gene calls are TRBV28 and TRBJ2-2, with 8 bases identical to TRBD2. The CDR3 totals 14 residues. Germline trimming cut 8 bases from V and 5 bases from J; bases unmatched to any gene: 7. Germline assignment: CDR1 MDHEN and CDR2 SYDVKM. The CDR3 nucleotides read TGTGCCAGCTCGGGGGGGCCTTGGACCGGGGAGCTGTTTTTT. Amino acids: CASSGGPWTGELFF.

J is TRBJ2-1 and V is TRBV13, with 13 bases fitting TRBD2. CDR1 and CDR2 (germline): PRHDT, FYEKMQ (reference sequence). This CDR3 has 19 amino acids. The junction had 9 bases not matched to a gene; V was cut back by 4 bases and J by 0 bases. The CDR3 loop reads CASSSLGLAGDLSYNEQFF. The CDR3 DNA reads as TGTGCCAGCAGCTCCCTTGGACTAGCGGGGGATCTCTCCTACAATGAGCAGTTCTTC.

The chain recombines TRBV19 with TRBJ2-7, with D maybe TRBD2 (6 bases). CDR3 length equals 14 residues. Germline CDR1 is LNHDA and CDR2 is SQIVND (reference sequence). Trimming left V 1 base short and J 2 bases short, with 9 bases between. The CDR3 sequence: CASSIGGTPYEQYF. The CDR3 bases are TGTGCCAGTAGTATAGGCGGGACCCCCTACGAGCAGTACTTC.

The J gene is TRBJ2-7, the V gene TRBV2; D perhaps matches TRBD2 (5 bases). The CDR3 extends over 13 amino acids. V lost 5 bases and J 3 bases, leaving 11 bases between the germline ends. CDR1 SNHLY and CDR2 FYNNEI come from the germline V gene. CDR3 amino acids: CASSPGLGYEQYF. CDR3 nucleotide sequence: TGTGCCAGCAGTCCCGGACTCGGCTACGAGCAGTACTTC.

The V call is TRBV10-3, the J call TRBJ1-3, with 9 positions matching TRBD1. Trimming cost V 4 bases and J 2 bases; bases outside gene matches: 9. The CDR3 loop spans 17 amino acids. CDR1 is ENHRY, CDR2 SYGVKD, per germline. CDR3 DNA: TGTGCCATCAGTGGCGGGGACAGGGAGGGCCCTGGAAACACCATATATTTT. Encoded protein: CAISGGDREGPGNTIYF.

The chain combines TRBV6-1 with TRBJ2-4; no reliable D call. The CDR3 is 11 amino acids. The V gene lost 8 bases and the J gene lost 15 bases, with 17 bases spanning the gap. Germline V gives CDR1 MNHNS, CDR2 SASEGT. CDR3 amino acids: CASSIMTPRYF. The CDR3 DNA follows: TGTGCCAGCTCCATCATGACTCCACGGTACTTC.